This entry lists 20 T cell receptor beta chains sequenced from one sample in a study of blood T cell repertoires in COVID-19. The data were produced by immunoSEQ multiplex PCR, yet TCRdb's version contains in-frame clones alone and is incomplete. The sample holds under 250,000 clones; more than 75% are singletons and the top ten take about 1.6%. The sample comprised peripheral blood. These receptors originate from an older woman who had recovered from COVID-19.

The rearrangement uses TRBV6-2 or TRBV6-3 and TRBJ1-3; D gene ambiguous. This CDR3 is built from 15 residues. CDR1 and CDR2 from the germline V gene are MNHEY and SVGEGT. Trimming left V 6 bases short and J 1 base short, with 13 bases between. The CDR3 DNA reads TGTGCCAGCAGCCGGCCCACTAGATCTGGAAACACCATATATTTT. It encodes CASSRPTRSGNTIYF.

CDR3 region: CASSLGGFNTGELFF. The CDR3 region has the DNA TGTGCCAGCAGTTTAGGAGGGTTTAACACCGGGGAGCTGTTTTTT. The chain joins TRBV28 to TRBJ2-2; perhaps TRBD2 as D (6 bases). Trimming cost V 2 bases and J 2 bases, with 9 bases left between them. This CDR3 has 15 amino acids. From germline, CDR1 is MDHEN and CDR2 SYDVKM.

The chain couples TRBV7-2 to TRBJ2-1; D remains ambiguous. This CDR3 is 16 amino acids long. Germline CDR1 and CDR2: SGHTA and FQGNSA. V was cut by 2 bases and J by 0 bases, with 11 bases left in between. This chain's CDR3 is CASSLQRFRSYNEQFF. In nucleotides, the CDR3 is TGTGCCAGCAGCTTACAACGGTTTCGCTCCTACAATGAGCAGTTCTTC. Filled out from reference TRBV7-2 and TRBJ2-1, the complete variable domain reads GAGVSQSPSNKVTEKGKDVELRCDPISGHTALYWYRQSLGQGLEFLIYFQGNSAPDKSGLPSDRFSAERTGGSVSTLTIQRTQQEDSAVYLCASSLQRFRSYNEQFFGPGTRLTVL.

CDR3 loop: CASSFRQGANTGELFF. The DNA for the CDR3 is TGTGCCAGCAGCTTCAGACAGGGAGCGAACACCGGGGAGCTGTTTTTT. The rearrangement links TRBV13 to TRBJ2-2; 7 bases match TRBD1. The V gene end was trimmed by 3 bases and the J gene end by 0 bases; junction bases not matched to a gene: 4. The germline CDR1 and CDR2 sequences are PRHDT and FYEKMQ (reference sequence). This CDR3 contains 16 residues.

The chain carries TRBV7-9 and TRBJ1-4, with a possible D match to TRBD1 (6 bases). V was shortened by 2 bases and J by 1 base, with 14 bases between the two germline ends. Germline CDR1 reads SEHNR; CDR2 reads FQNEAQ (reference sequence). This CDR3 is built from 17 residues. The CDR3 reads CASSLSGQSKTNEKLFF. The CDR3, as DNA: TGTGCCAGCAGCTTATCTGGACAGTCTAAAACTAATGAAAAACTGTTTTTT.

Of note for this clone: The sample holds other DNA sequences that translate to the same CDR3. The rearrangement joins TRBV3-1 (or the pseudogene TRBV3-2) to TRBJ1-6, with no clear D. From germline, CDR1 is LGHDT and CDR2 YNNKEL (reference sequence). This CDR3 is built from 12 residues. V was cut by 4 bases and J by 7 bases, with 5 bases left in between. In DNA, the CDR3 is TGTGCCAGCAGCCTTGTAAATTCACCCCTCCACTTT. The encoded protein is CASSLVNSPLHF.

This clone was counted many times. At one boundary the junction diverges from the germline segment, which might be a read error. The J gene is TRBJ2-5, the V gene TRBV2; the D gene is possibly TRBD1 (5 bases). In germline, CDR1 is SNHLY, CDR2 FYNNEI. The CDR3 consists of 14 residues. The CDR3 region is CASSLRTPQEAQYF. In DNA form, the CDR3 reads TGTGCCAGCAGTTTGCGGACACCCCAAGAGGCCCAGTACTTC.

The V gene is TRBV19, the J gene TRBJ1-3, with a tentative D call TRBD1 (5 bases). The CDR3 has 14 residues. Germline V gene sequence: CDR1 LNHDA, CDR2 SQIVND (reference sequence). Between the trimmed V and J ends, which lost 5 bases and 2 bases, there was a span of 10 bases. CDR3 in amino acids: CASSLRVTGNTIYF. The CDR3 DNA reads TGTGCCAGTAGTCTCAGGGTAACTGGAAACACCATATATTTT.

The chain has TRBV6-2 or TRBV6-3 and TRBJ1-5; 7 nucleotides line up with TRBD1. This CDR3 is built from 14 residues. Germline lookup yields CDR1 MNHEY and CDR2 SVGEGT. V shed 5 bases and J 2 bases; nucleotides not matched to a gene: 3. DNA of the CDR3: TGTGCCAGCAGTCTAACAGGGGGCAATCAGCCCCAGCATTTT. It specifies CASSLTGGNQPQHF.

The rearrangement uses TRBV5-4 and TRBJ1-2; a possible D gene is TRBD1 (6 bases). This CDR3 is built from 12 residues. From germline, CDR1 is SGHNT and CDR2 YYREEE (reference sequence). Trimming took off 6 bases at V and 8 bases at J, with 14 bases between the two ends. The CDR3 nucleotides are TGTGCCAGCAACAGGGTCCCCGAAGGCTACACCTTC. Translation: CASNRVPEGYTF.

This clone was seen only a few times. The gene calls are TRBV7-9 and TRBJ2-5, with 12 bases aligning to TRBD2. The J segment lost 4 bases and the V segment lost 5 bases, leaving 2 bases of the junction unmatched. Germline V CDR1 and CDR2: SEHNR, FQNEAQ (reference sequence). This CDR3 has 14 amino acids. DNA for the CDR3: TGTGCCAGCAGCCCGGGACTAGCGGGAGAGACCCAGTACTTC. Translated: CASSPGLAGETQYF.

This clone showed up just once. J is TRBJ2-2 and V is TRBV27; D is uncertain. Trimming pared 0 bases from V and 1 base from J, leaving 6 bases between. This CDR3 spans 15 amino acids. Per the germline V gene, CDR1 is MNHEY and CDR2 is SMNVEV (reference sequence). The CDR3 DNA sequence: TGTGCCAGCAGTTTATCCCGACAGAACACCGGGGAGCTGTTTTTT. It encodes CASSLSRQNTGELFF.

The chain uses TRBV27 and TRBJ2-3, with D tentatively TRBD2 (7 bases). The CDR3 contains 14 residues. V was trimmed by 6 bases and J by 3 bases, leaving 13 bases between them. Looked up from germline, CDR1 is MNHEY and CDR2 is SMNVEV (reference sequence). The CDR3 DNA follows: TGTGCCAGCAGAAGGACTAGGGGGACAGATACGCAGTATTTT. It is translated as CASRRTRGTDTQYF.

This clone was seen more than once but under ten times. This chain's CDR3 is CASSHPDRAAMNTEAFF. The CDR3 DNA reads as TGCGCCAGCAGCCACCCGGACAGAGCGGCCATGAACACTGAAGCTTTCTTT. This chain uses TRBV5-1 with TRBJ1-1; D perhaps matches TRBD1 (6 bases). Trimming removed 4 bases at V and 0 bases at J, with 19 bases between. Per germline, CDR1 SGHRS and CDR2 YFSETQ. The CDR3 contains 17 residues. Full variable domain (remainder filled in from reference TRBV5-1 and TRBJ1-1): KAGVTQTPRYLIKTRGQQVTLSCSPISGHRSVSWYQQTPGQGLQFLFEYFSETQRNKGNFPGRFSGRQFSNSRSEMNVSTLELGDSALYLCASSHPDRAAMNTEAFFGQGTRLTVV.

The gene calls are TRBV27 and TRBJ1-1, with D possibly being TRBD1 (6 bases). V was clipped by 2 bases and J by 5 bases, with 12 bases between them. The CDR3 covers 14 residues. Germline CDR1 MNHEY, CDR2 SMNVEV (reference sequence). Here the CDR3 reads CASSLSRGWTEAFF. DNA for the CDR3: TGTGCCAGCAGTTTAAGTAGGGGGTGGACTGAAGCTTTCTTT.

The chain has TRBV12-3 or TRBV12-4 and TRBJ1-2, with D unclear. The CDR3 covers 13 residues. V shed 2 bases and J shed 4 bases, with 8 bases lying between them. The CDR3 DNA reads as TGTGCCAGCAGTTTATCCCGGGGCTATGGCTACACCTTC. Amino acid sequence: CASSLSRGYGYTF.

V is TRBV9 and J is TRBJ2-1; 9 positions match TRBD1. The trim removed 3 bases at V and 9 bases at J, leaving 13 bases unmatched. This CDR3 region has 16 residues. Germline values: CDR1 SGDLS, CDR2 YYNGEE. CDR3 DNA sequence: TGTGCCAGCAGCGCCACGCCGGGACAGGGCGGTAGTGAGCAGTTCTTC. Encoded protein: CASSATPGQGGSEQFF. The full variable domain, in which reference TRBV9 and TRBJ2-1 provide the parts outside the CDR3, is DSGVTQTPKHLITATGQRVTLRCSPRSGDLSVYWYQQSLDQGLQFLIQYYNGEERAKGNILERFSAQQFPDLHSELNLSSLELGDSALYFCASSATPGQGGSEQFFGPGTRLTVL.

The V and J genes are TRBV2 and TRBJ2-1, with a tentative D call TRBD2 (5 bases). Trimming stripped 6 bases from V and 5 bases from J, with 17 bases between. This CDR3 region has 15 residues. Germline lookup yields CDR1 SNHLY and CDR2 FYNNEI. The CDR3 protein is CASRAFSEGHNEQFF. DNA for the CDR3: TGTGCCAGCAGGGCTTTTAGCGAAGGGCACAATGAGCAGTTCTTC.

The CDR3 DNA is TGTGCCAGCAGTGAAGCGCGAGGACAGGGATCTTACGAGCAGTACTTC. Its translation: CASSEARGQGSYEQYF. J is TRBJ2-7 and V is TRBV6-1; TRBD1 agrees at 8 bases. The CDR3 runs 16 residues. V lost 0 bases and J lost 4; bases outside the gene matches: 8. Germline values: CDR1 MNHNS, CDR2 SASEGT.

This clone came up once. The chain carries TRBV11-2 and TRBJ2-3; 11 positions match TRBD2. Germline V gene sequence: CDR1 SGHAT, CDR2 FQNNGV. The CDR3 runs 16 residues. V trimming: 1 base; J trimming: 5 bases; junction bases outside the gene matches: 5. The CDR3, as DNA: TGTGCCAGCAGCTTAGTTAGCGGGGGGGCGGGAGATACGCAGTATTTT. It specifies CASSLVSGGAGDTQYF. Full variable domain (remainder filled in from reference TRBV11-2 and TRBJ2-3): EAGVAQSPRYKIIEKRQSVAFWCNPISGHATLYWYQQILGQGPKLLIQFQNNGVVDDSQLPKDRFSAERLKGVDSTLKIQPAKLEDSAVYLCASSLVSGGAGDTQYFGPGTRLTVL.